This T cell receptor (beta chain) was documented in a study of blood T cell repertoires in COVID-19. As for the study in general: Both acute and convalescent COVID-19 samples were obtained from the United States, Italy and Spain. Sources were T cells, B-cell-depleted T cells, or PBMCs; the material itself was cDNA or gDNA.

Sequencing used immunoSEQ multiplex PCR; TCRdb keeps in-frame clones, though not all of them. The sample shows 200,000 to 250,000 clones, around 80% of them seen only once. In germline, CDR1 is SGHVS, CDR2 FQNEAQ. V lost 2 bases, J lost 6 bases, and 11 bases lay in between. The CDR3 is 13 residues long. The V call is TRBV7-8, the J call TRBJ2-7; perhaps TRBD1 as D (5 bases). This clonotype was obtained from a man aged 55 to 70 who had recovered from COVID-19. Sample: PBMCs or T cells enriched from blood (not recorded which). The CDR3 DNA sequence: TGTGCCAGCAGCTTAATTGGTAGGGGCGAGCAGTACTTC. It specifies CASSLIGRGEQYF.